These 6 T cell receptor beta chains were all obtained from the same sample, sequenced in a study of early T cells in non-severe SARS-CoV-2 infection. TCRdb reprocessed the 5' RACE reads with MiXCR, giving one entry per CDR3 protein. Of about 98,000 distinct CDR3 sequences in the sample, 13% to 15% were seen once. The sequencing sample was made of whole blood. These receptors were collected from an adult who was a healthcare worker with PCR-confirmed SARS-CoV-2 infection or an uninfected control (not recorded which).

This clonotype has only a few counts. V is TRBV9 and J is TRBJ2-5; D may match TRBD1 or TRBD2 (5 bases each). V dropped 4 bases and J dropped 5 bases, with 12 bases sitting between them. Germline V gene lookup returns CDR1 SGDLS and CDR2 YYNGEE. The CDR3 totals 13 residues. Here the CDR3 reads CASSPGPSETQYF. The CDR3 DNA follows: TGTGCCAGCAGCCCGGGACCGTCGGAGACCCAGTACTTC.

This chain uses TRBV20-1 with TRBJ2-3; TRBD2 matches at 14 bases. This CDR3 has 14 amino acids. In germline, CDR1 is DFQATT, CDR2 SNEGSKA (reference sequence). The CDR3 region has the DNA TGCAGAGGACTAGCGGGAGGTAACACAGATACGCAGTATTTT. This codes for CRGLAGGNTDTQYF.

This clonotype was seen only a few times. V usage is TRBV12-3 or TRBV12-4 and J usage is TRBJ2-1; D ambiguous. CDR3 size: 11 residues. V lost 7 bases and J lost 9, with 10 bases in between. CDR3 sequence: CASTGGGEQFF. As DNA, the CDR3 is TGTGCCAGCACGGGCGGCGGTGAGCAGTTCTTC.

This clonotype was observed a handful of times. This chain connects TRBV5-1 to TRBJ2-6; D is undetermined. This CDR3 spans 15 amino acids. Germline V gene data show CDR1 as SGHRS and CDR2 as YFSETQ. Trimming took off 0 bases at V and 2 bases at J, with 6 bases between the two ends. This CDR3 reads CASSLVAAGANVLTF. CDR3 in DNA: TGCGCCAGCAGCTTGGTGGCTGCTGGGGCCAACGTCCTGACTTTC.

This clonotype has only a few counts. The chain joins TRBV12-5 to TRBJ2-1; D unclear. Germline CDR1 and CDR2: LGHNT and FRNRAP. This CDR3 is 15 amino acids long. V dropped 2 bases and J dropped 0 bases, with 8 bases sitting between them. The CDR3 bases are TGTGCTAGTGGTTTGCTTTTAGGCTCCTACAATGAGCAGTTCTTC. Translation: CASGLLLGSYNEQFF. Full variable domain (outside the CDR3, taken from reference TRBV12-5 and TRBJ2-1): DARVTQTPRHKVTEMGQEVTMRCQPILGHNTVFWYRQTMMQGLELLAYFRNRAPLDDSGMPKDRFSAEMPDATLATLKIQPSEPRDSAVYFCASGLLLGSYNEQFFGPGTRLTVL.

J is TRBJ1-2 and V is TRBV6-5, with a possible D match to TRBD1 (6 bases). The CDR3 extends over 14 amino acids. The ends were cut back, 6 bases at V and 7 bases at J, with 18 bases in the middle. Germline V gives CDR1 MNHEY, CDR2 SVGAGI. As DNA, the CDR3 is TGTGCCAGCAGACGGGCAGGGGCAAACCGTGGCTACACCTTC. It yields the protein CASRRAGANRGYTF.